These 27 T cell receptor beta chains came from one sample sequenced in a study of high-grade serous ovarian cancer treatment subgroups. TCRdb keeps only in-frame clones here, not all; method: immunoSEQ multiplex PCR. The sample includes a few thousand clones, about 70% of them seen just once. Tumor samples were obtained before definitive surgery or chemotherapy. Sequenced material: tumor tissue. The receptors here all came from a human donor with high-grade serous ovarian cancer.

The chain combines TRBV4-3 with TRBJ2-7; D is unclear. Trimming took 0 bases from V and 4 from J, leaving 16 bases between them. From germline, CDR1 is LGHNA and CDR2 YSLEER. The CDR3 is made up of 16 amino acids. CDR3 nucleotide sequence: TGCGCCAGCAGCCAAGAAGCCTCCCCTGAGGCGTACGAGCAGTACTTC. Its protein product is CASSQEASPEAYEQYF.

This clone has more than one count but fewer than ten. The CDR3 region has the DNA TGTGCCAGCAGCCCGACAGGGGGCTCCAACACCGGGGAGCTGTTTTTT. As protein: CASSPTGGSNTGELFF. This rearrangement joins TRBV7-9 to TRBJ2-2, with 10 bases lining up with TRBD1. CDR1 is SEHNR and CDR2 is FQNEAQ in the germline V gene (reference sequence). J lost 2 bases, V lost 5 bases, and 5 bases had no gene match. The CDR3 is made up of 16 amino acids.

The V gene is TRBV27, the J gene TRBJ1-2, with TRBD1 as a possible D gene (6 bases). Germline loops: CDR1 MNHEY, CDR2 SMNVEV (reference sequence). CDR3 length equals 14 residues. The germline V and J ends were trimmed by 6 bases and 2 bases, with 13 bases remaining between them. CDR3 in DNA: TGTGCCAGCAGGGAAAGAGGACAGAACTATGGCTACACCTTC. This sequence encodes CASRERGQNYGYTF.

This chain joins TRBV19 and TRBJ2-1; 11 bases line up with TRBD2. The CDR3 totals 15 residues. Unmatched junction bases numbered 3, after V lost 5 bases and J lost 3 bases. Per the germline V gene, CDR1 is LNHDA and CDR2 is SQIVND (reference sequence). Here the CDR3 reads CASSVGTSGYNEQFF. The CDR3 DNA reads TGTGCCAGTAGTGTCGGGACTAGCGGCTACAATGAGCAGTTCTTC. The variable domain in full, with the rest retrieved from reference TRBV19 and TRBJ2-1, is DGGITQSPKYLFRKEGQNVTLSCEQNLNHDAMYWYRQDPGQGLRLIYYSQIVNDFQKGDIAEGYSVSREKKESFPLTVTSAQKNPTAFYLCASSVGTSGYNEQFFGPGTRLTVL.

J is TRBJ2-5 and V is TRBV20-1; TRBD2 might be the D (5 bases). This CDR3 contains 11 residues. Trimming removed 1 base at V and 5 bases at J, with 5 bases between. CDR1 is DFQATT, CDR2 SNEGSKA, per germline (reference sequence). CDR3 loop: CSARGEETQYF. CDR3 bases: TGCAGTGCTAGAGGGGAGGAGACCCAGTACTTC.

CDR3 DNA sequence: TGTGCCAGCAGCGGAGGGGGGGGCCAAGGGACTGAAGCTTTCTTT. It codes for CASSGGGGQGTEAFF. This chain joins TRBV7-2 and TRBJ1-1, with a weak D call TRBD1 (6 bases). Trimming took off 5 bases at V and 5 bases at J, with 18 bases between the two ends. The CDR3 sequence is 15 residues long. Looked up from germline, CDR1 is SGHTA and CDR2 is FQGNSA.

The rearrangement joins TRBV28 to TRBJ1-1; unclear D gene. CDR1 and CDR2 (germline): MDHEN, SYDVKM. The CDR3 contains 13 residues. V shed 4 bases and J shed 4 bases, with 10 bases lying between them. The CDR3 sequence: CASSSPGLTEAFF. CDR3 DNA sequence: TGTGCCAGCAGTTCCCCCGGTCTCACTGAAGCTTTCTTT. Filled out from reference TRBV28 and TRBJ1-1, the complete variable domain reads DVKVTQSSRYLVKRTGEKVFLECVQDMDHENMFWYRQDPGLGLRLIYFSYDVKMKEKGDIPEGYSVSREKKERFSLILESASTNQTSMYLCASSSPGLTEAFFGQGTRLTVV.

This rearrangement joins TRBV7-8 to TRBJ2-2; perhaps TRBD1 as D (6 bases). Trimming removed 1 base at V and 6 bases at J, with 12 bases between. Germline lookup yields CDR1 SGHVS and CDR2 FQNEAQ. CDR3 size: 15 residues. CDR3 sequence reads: CASSLETGFAGELFF. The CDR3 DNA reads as TGTGCCAGCAGCTTAGAAACAGGGTTCGCCGGGGAGCTGTTTTTT.

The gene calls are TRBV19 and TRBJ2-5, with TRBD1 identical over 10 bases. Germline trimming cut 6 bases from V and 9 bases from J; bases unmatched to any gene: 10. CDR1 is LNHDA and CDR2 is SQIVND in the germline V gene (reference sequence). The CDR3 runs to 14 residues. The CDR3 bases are TGTGCCAGTAGCCCGGGGGACAGGGGTGAGGCCCAGTACTTC. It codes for CASSPGDRGEAQYF.

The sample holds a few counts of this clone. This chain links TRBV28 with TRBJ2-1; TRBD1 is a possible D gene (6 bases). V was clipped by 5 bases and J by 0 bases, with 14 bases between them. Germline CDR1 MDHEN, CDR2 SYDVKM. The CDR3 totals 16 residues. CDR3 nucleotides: TGTGCCAGCAGTCTCTCAACAGGGAGCTCCTACAATGAGCAGTTCTTC. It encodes CASSLSTGSSYNEQFF.

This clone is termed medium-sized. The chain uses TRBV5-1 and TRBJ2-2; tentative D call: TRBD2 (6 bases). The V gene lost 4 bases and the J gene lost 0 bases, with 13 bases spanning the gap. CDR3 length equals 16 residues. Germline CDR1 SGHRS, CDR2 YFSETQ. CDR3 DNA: TGCGCCAGCAGCACTGGTGGGGGGTCGAACACCGGGGAGCTGTTTTTT. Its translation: CASSTGGGSNTGELFF.

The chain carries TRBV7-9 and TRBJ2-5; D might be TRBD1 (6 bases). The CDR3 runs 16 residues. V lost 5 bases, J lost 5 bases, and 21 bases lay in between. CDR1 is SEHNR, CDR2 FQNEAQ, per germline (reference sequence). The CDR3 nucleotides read TGTGCCAGCAGCCAGGGGATGGGGGTAATCTGGGAGACCCAGTACTTC. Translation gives CASSQGMGVIWETQYF.

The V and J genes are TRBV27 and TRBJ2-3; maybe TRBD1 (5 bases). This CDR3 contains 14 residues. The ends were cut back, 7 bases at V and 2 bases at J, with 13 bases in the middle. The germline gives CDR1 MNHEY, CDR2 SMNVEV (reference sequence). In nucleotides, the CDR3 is TGTGCCAGCAAGGGGCCTTCTTACACAGATACGCAGTATTTT. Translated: CASKGPSYTDTQYF.

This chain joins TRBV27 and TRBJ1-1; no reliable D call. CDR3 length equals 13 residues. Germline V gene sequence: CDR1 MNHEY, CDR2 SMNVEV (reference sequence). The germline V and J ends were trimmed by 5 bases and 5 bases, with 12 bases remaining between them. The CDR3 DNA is TGTGCCAGCAGTCATTTTGTGCAAACTGAAGCTTTCTTT. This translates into CASSHFVQTEAFF.

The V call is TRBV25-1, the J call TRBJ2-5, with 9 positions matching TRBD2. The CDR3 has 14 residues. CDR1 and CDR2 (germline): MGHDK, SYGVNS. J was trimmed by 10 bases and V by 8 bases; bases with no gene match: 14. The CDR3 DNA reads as TGTGCCAGCTCCGGGCCGAGGCGGGGGGGCGACCAGTACTTC. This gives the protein CASSGPRRGGDQYF.

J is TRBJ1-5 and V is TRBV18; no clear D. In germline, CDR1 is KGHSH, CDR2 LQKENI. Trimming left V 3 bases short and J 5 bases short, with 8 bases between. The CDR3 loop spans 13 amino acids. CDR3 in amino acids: CASSPVVDQPQHF. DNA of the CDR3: TGTGCCAGCTCACCCGTGGTTGATCAGCCCCAGCATTTT.

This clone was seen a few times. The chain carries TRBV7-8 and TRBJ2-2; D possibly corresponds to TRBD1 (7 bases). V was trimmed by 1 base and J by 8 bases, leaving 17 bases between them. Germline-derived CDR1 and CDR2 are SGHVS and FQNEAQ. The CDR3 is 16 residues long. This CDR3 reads CASSLVVRGVVGELFF. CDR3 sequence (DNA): TGTGCCAGCAGCTTAGTGGTCAGGGGGGTTGTAGGGGAGCTGTTTTTT.

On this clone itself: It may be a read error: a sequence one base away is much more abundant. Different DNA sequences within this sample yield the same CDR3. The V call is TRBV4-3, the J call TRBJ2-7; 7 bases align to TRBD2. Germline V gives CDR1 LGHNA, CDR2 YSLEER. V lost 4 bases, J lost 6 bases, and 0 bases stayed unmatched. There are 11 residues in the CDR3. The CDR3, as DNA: TGCGCCAGCAGCCGGGGGGGCGAGCAGTACTTC. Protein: CASSRGGEQYF.

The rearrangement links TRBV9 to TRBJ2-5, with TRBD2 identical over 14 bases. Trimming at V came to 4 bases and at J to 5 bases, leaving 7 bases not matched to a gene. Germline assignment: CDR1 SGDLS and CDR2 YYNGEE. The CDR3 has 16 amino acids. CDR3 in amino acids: CASSRGLAGGRETQYF. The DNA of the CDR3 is TGTGCCAGCAGCAGAGGACTAGCGGGAGGACGGGAGACCCAGTACTTC.

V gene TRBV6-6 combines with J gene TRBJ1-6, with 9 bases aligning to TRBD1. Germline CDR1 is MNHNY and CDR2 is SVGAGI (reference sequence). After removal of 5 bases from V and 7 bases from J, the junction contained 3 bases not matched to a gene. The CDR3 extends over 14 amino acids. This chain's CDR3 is CASSGQGRNSPLHF. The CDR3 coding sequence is TGTGCCAGCAGTGGACAGGGGAGGAATTCACCCCTCCACTTT.

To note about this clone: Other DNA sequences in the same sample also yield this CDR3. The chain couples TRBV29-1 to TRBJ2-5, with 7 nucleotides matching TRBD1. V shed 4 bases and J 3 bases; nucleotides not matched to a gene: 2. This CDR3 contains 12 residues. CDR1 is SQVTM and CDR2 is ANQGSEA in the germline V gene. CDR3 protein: CSVATGEETQYF. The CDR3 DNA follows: TGCAGCGTTGCAACAGGGGAAGAGACCCAGTACTTC. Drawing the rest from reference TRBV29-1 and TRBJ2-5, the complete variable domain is SAVISQKPSRDICQRGTSLTIQCQVDSQVTMMFWYRQQPGQSLTLIATANQGSEATYESGFVIDKFPISRPNLTFSTLTVSNMSPEDSSIYLCSVATGEETQYFGPGTRLLVL.

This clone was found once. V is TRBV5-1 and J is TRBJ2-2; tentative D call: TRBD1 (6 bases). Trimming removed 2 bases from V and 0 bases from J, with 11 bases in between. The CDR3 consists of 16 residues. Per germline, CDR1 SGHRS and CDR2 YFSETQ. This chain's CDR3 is CASSLARTANTGELFF. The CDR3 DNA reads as TGCGCCAGCAGCTTAGCTAGGACAGCGAACACCGGGGAGCTGTTTTTT.

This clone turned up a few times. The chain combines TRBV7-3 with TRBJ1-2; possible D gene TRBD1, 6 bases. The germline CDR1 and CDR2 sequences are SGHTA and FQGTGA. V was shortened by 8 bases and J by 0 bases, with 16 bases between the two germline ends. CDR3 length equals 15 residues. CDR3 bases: TGTGCCAGCTCGGAAGCGGGGGGCCCTAACTATGGCTACACCTTC. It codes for CASSEAGGPNYGYTF.

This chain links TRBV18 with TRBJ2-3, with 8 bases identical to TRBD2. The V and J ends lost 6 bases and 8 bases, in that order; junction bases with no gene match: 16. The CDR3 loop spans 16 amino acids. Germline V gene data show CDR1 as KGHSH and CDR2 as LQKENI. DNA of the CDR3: TGTGCCAGCTCTAAGGGGTCTAGCGGGCCCGAAGGTACGCAGTATTTT. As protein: CASSKGSSGPEGTQYF. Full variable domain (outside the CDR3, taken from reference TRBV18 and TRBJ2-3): NAGVMQNPRHLVRRRGQEARLRCSPMKGHSHVYWYRQLPEEGLKFMVYLQKENIIDESGMPKERFSAEFPKEGPSILRIQQVVRGDSAAYFCASSKGSSGPEGTQYFGPGTRLTVL.

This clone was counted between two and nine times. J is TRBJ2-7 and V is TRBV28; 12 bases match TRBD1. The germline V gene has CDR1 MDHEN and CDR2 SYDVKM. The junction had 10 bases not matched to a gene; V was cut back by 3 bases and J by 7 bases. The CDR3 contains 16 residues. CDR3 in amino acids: CASSFPPGQGAREQYF. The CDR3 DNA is TGTGCCAGCAGTTTTCCCCCGGGACAGGGGGCCAGGGAGCAGTACTTC. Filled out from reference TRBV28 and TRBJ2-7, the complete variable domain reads DVKVTQSSRYLVKRTGEKVFLECVQDMDHENMFWYRQDPGLGLRLIYFSYDVKMKEKGDIPEGYSVSREKKERFSLILESASTNQTSMYLCASSFPPGQGAREQYFGPGTRLTVT.

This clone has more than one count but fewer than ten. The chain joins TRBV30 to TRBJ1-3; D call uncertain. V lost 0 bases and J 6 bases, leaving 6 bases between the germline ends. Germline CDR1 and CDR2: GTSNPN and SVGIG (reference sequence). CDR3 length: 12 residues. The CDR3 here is CAWSVTENTIYF. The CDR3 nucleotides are TGTGCCTGGAGTGTAACGGAAAACACCATATATTTT.

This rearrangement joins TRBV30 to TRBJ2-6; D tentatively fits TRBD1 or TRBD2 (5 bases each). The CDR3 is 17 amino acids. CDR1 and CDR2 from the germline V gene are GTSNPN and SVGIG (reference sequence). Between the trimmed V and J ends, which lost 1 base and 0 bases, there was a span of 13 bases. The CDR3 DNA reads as TGTGCCTGGAGTGGCCGGGGCTGGGACTCTGGGGCCAACGTCCTGACTTTC. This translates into CAWSGRGWDSGANVLTF.